This T cell receptor beta chain appears in the sequencing data of a study of regulatory T cells in long-lasting Graves disease (dated by TCRdb to the early 2020s). Regarding the research as a whole: Newly diagnosed Graves' disease patients had taken antithyroid drugs for less than 3 months. Persistent Graves' disease patients were compared with newly diagnosed Graves' disease patients by peripheral blood TCR sequencing and RNA sequencing. The study was conducted in China and was registered as a clinical trial. A total of roughly 33 samples underwent TCR sequencing: about 13 from persistent and about 20 from newly diagnosed Graves' disease patients. The investigation overall reported the following: A larger number of public clonotypes was shared among persistent patients (about 2,700) than among newly diagnosed patients (roughly 980). Sequencing and analysis were restricted to the TCR beta chain. Compared with newly diagnosed patients, persistent Graves' disease patients had lower TCR Shannon entropy and fewer highly expanded clones, which suggests clonal expansion. Preferential use of TRBV28, TRBJ1-2 and TRBJ2-5 was observed in persistent disease, whereas TRBV20-1 and TRBJ2-1 were favored in newly diagnosed disease. The small sample size was acknowledged by the authors as a limitation that may reduce accuracy. Only peripheral blood was studied, because thyroid tissue, the primary lesion, was inaccessible.

Per the publication, the time point label means: newly diagnosed GD, antithyroid drugs for less than 3 months. For both TCR sequencing and RNA sequencing, RNA was extracted from PBMCs in TRIzol. The diagnosis of Graves' disease followed American Thyroid Association guidelines. The patients came from an endocrinology department in Xi'an, China. Each patient gave 8.5 to 9.5 milliliters of peripheral blood, collected in an EDTA anticoagulant tube. Ficoll Paque Plus density gradient separation was used to isolate PBMCs, and no further T cell sorting was done. An Agilent 2100 Bioanalyzer and agarose gel were used to assess RNA quality, and a NanoDrop 2000 was used to measure RNA concentration. Measured from the cysteine to the phenylalanine, the CDR3 is 18 residues long. The retained sequence is limited to the CDR3, 54 bases, with the frame set at the first base. At the junction V is shortened by 2 bases and J by 2 bases; bases outside the gene matches: 10. Reading the germline V gene (reference sequence) gives CDR1 LNHDA and CDR2 SQIVND.

Library preparation was by multiplex PCR. The instrument was an Illumina HiSeq 4000. iRepertoire HTBI primers and Arm-PCR amplification of CDR3 regions were used to construct TCR beta libraries. Before sequencing, the PCR products underwent gel purification. Processing in the source paper ran as follows. A total of fewer than 70 TRBV and more than twelve TRBJ segments were identified across samples and were used for gene usage analysis of CDR3 amino acid clonotypes. Filtered high-quality paired reads were merged into contigs using COPE and FqMerger. BLAST was used to align contigs to IMGT TRBV, TRBD and TRBJ reference genes, with CDR3 defined following IMGT. Any clonotype with a frequency above 0.1% was counted as a highly expanded clone. Shannon entropy was used to measure repertoire diversity, and the Gini coefficient was used to measure V-J evenness. A clonotype found in more than one individual was treated as public. TCRdb handled the public reads itself, with Q25 trimming in fastp and clone calling in MiXCR, and kept productive beta chains. Each CDR3 protein appears once, grouped with its most common genes and DNA. What appears here as the V and J calls and clone size reflects TCRdb's work, not the paper's. For this sample the table gives over 200,000 distinct CDR3 sequences, of which approximately 16% were detected only once. The ten largest clones capture roughly 23% of the sample.

On this clonotype: Its antigen remains undetermined. Per-base quality was not reported, and no clone a single base away is much larger than it.

The receptor comes from a female donor with Graves disease. In this chain, TRBV19 is recombined with TRBJ2-3, and TRBD2 matches 10 of the central bases. The sample consisted of peripheral blood mononuclear cells (PBMCs), taken at new diagnosis, from a patient treated with antithyroid drugs. Here the CDR3 is given as CASSIQVLAGDSTDTQYF. The DNA sequence is as follows: TGTGCCAGTAGTATACAGGTGCTAGCGGGAGATTCCACAGATACGCAGTATTTT. Supplemented by the reference TRBV19 and TRBJ2-3 proteins around the CDR3, the complete variable domain is DGGITQSPKYLFRKEGQNVTLSCEQNLNHDAMYWYRQDPGQGLRLIYYSQIVNDFQKGDIAEGYSVSREKKESFPLTVTSAQKNPTAFYLCASSIQVLAGDSTDTQYFGPGTRLTVL.